This TCR beta chain was sequenced for a study of spatial heterogeneity in lung cancer. Points from the study as a whole: In tumors, expanded intratumoral alpha and beta TCR counts tracked mutation counts.

Looked up from germline, CDR1 is MNHEY and CDR2 is SVGEGT. After removal of 5 bases from V and 13 bases from J, the junction contained 10 bases not matched to a gene. The CDR3 is 13 amino acids. Noted time point: sample taken at primary tumor resection. By share, this clonotype counts as medium-sized. Its cognate antigen is unknown. Little can be read into the size of this beta chain, an off-target read in a library designed for alpha chains. TCRdb reprocessed the 5' RACE reads via MiXCR and lists one record per CDR3 protein. This sample carries around 7,800 distinct CDR3 sequences, almost 8.5% of them seen once, and the ten largest clones take less than 5%.

The specimen was lung tumor tissue, collected at surgery. The sequence was collected from a male donor with early-stage non-small cell lung cancer. The J gene is TRBJ2-1, the V gene TRBV6-2 or TRBV6-3; the match to TRBD1 covers 8 bases. CDR3 region: CASSHENRGIQFF. For the CDR3, the DNA is TGTGCCAGCAGTCACGAGAACAGGGGGATACAGTTCTTC.